Given below is one TCR beta chain in context. Trimming took off 1 base at V and 2 bases at J, with 14 bases between the two ends. Germline V gene sequence: CDR1 DFQATT, CDR2 SNEGSKA (reference sequence). The CDR3 has 15 residues. The data were obtained in a study of regulatory T cells in long-lasting Graves disease. Construction of TCR beta libraries relied on iRepertoire HTBI primers and on Arm-PCR targeting CDR3 regions. TCRdb reanalysed the multiplex PCR reads using MiXCR and keeps one entry per CDR3 protein. This sample has roughly 500,000 distinct CDR3 sequences, with roughly 13% found just once. Time point indicated: newly diagnosed GD, antithyroid drugs for less than 3 months. The TCR library used RNA extracted from PBMCs. In addition, the sample was reused for a study of T cells in Graves' hyperthyroidism and ophthalmopathy.

The receptor was derived from a man aged 30 to 45 with Graves disease. The chain recombines TRBV20-1 with TRBJ2-5; D possibly matches TRBD1 or TRBD2 (5 bases each). The sequences come from peripheral blood mononuclear cells (PBMCs), collected at new diagnosis, from a patient treated with antithyroid drugs. The CDR3 region has the DNA TGCAGTGCTAGAGGGTTGGGGACCCGGCAAGAGACCCAGTACTTC. Its translation is CSARGLGTRQETQYF.